The clone carrying this T cell receptor (beta chain) was detected only a few times. What it recognizes is unknown. Alongside a J-beta primer mix, a sample-barcoded 5' primer served in a second PCR lasting about 7 to 12 cycles. TCRdb re-called the 5' RACE reads with MiXCR, one entry per CDR3 protein. The repertoire has 650,000 to 1,000,000 distinct CDR3 sequences, 36% of them found once; the top ten carry about an eighth. These data are taken from a study of blood T cells in healthy people across ages. Regarding the study as a whole: Bulk PBMC profiling left naive and antigen-experienced comparisons inconclusive.

The length of the CDR3 is 10 residues. Germline CDR1 and CDR2: SEHNR and FQNEAQ (reference sequence). The V end lost 5 bases, the J end lost 10 bases, and 6 bases lay between the germline ends. The authors drew approximately 10 milliliters of peripheral blood from each donor. Isolation yielded PBMCs, at least 6.5 million per sample, in every case. Total RNA was isolated from each sample in quantities of at least 6 micrograms. The sequence was collected from a man younger than 30 in good health. The V gene is TRBV7-9, the J gene TRBJ2-1; D is uncertain. Sequences were obtained from blood. Here the CDR3 DNA reads TGTGCCAGCAGCGGTTCCGAGCAGTTCTTC. As protein: CASSGSEQFF.